This TCR beta chain was sequenced for a study of shared clonotypes between healthy human individuals. PCR replicates from unsorted PBMC used about 310 ng DNA, and this amount was tens of thousands of T cell genomes. Methods used by the authors: Filtering differed since immunoSEQ provided only junctions, with no quality scores. Only in-frame clones appear in the TCRdb table, and some are missing; sequencing was by immunoSEQ multiplex PCR. The V and J calls and clone size were taken over from that table, and D and trimming were inferred from the DNA. The table shows about 460,000 clones, with 75% to 80% occurring only once. CDR1 SGHTA and CDR2 FQGNSA come from the germline V gene. With 3 bases removed from V and 4 bases from J, the gap between germline ends came to 16 bases. This CDR3 region has 15 residues. All participating donors were Caucasian adults from Nashville, Tennessee.

The chain uses TRBV7-2 and TRBJ2-7; D is perhaps TRBD1 or TRBD2 (5 bases each). Sequencing was done on a sample of PBMCs. The TCR sequence derives from a woman aged 40 to 55 in good health. Some clones in this sample may be carry-over from other donors' samples. DNA for the CDR3: TGTGCCAGCAGCTTGAGACCGGGACGGACTTACGAGCAGTACTTC. Its protein is CASSLRPGRTYEQYF.